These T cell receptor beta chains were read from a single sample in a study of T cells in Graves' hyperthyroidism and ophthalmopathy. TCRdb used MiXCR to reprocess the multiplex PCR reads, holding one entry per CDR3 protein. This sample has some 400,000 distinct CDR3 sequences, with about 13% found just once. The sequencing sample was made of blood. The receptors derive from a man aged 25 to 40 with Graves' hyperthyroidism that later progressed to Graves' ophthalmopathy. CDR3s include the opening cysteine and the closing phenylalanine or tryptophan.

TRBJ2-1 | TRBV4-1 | CASSHIDNEQFF
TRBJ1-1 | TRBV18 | CASSPLNRATEAFF
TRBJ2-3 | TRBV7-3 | CASSLTGGSTDTQYF
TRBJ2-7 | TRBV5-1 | CASRVGAGETYEQYF
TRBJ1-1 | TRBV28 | CAVLSSLNTEAFF
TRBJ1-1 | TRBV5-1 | CASSRQQTNTGAFF
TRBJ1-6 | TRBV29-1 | CSVGGTVNSPLHF
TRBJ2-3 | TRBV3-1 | CASSQDWTDTQYF
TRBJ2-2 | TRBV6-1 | CASSVYGTNTGELFF
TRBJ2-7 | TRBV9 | CASSPRFDTYEQYF
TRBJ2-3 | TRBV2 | CASSVRTSGGQPWSAGTDTQYF
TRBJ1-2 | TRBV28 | CASSSSPGNGYTF
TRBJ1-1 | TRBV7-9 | CASSLGLGRGAEAFF
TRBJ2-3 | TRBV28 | CASSLRLAGADTQYF
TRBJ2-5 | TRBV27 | CASRETGIGMTQYF
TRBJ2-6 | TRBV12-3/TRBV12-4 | CASSLENTLGGANVLTF
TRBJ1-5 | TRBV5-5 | CASSLEVGSGQPQHF
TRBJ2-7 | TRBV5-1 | CASSLASENEQYF
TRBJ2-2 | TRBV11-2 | CASSLVRQGRDTGELFF
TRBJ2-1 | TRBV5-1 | CASSVRQTSSYNEQFF
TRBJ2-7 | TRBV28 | CASPHDRAYEQYF
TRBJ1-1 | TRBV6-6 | CASSYWGWTENTEAFF
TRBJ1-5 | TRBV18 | CASSPGPRGGNQPQHF
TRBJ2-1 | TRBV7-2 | CASSPTSGGYSYNEQFF
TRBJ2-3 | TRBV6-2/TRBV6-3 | CASSYAAGGDDTQYF
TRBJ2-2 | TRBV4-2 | CASSHGSGGAAGELFF
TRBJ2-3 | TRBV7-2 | CASSLVDPGTQYF
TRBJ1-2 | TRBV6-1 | CASSRQTGSGYTF
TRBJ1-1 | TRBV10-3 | CAISDRGNTEAFF
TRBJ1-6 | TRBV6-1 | CASSSGTGGRNSPLHF
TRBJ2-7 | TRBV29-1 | CSVVRTGTYEQYF
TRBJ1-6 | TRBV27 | CASSFVTPGSYNSPLHF
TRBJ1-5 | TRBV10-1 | CASISQGATYQPQHF
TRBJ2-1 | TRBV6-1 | CASSYPPSGGENEQFF
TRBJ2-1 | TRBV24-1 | CATSLAGGPRNEQFF
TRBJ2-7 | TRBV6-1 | CASSILGHSYEQYF
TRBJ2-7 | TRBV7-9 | CASSATGASYEQYF
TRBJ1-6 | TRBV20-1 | CSPKEGSYNSPLHF
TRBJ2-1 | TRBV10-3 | CAISGSNGGGYNEQFF
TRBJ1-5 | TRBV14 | CASSRGSHNQPQHF
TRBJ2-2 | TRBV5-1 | CASSLDGTGYWTGELFF
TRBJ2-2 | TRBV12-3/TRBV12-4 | CASRTSGELFF
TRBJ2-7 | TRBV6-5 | CASSYFGGGIPLEQYF
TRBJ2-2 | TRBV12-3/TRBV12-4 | CASSYPRGTGRTGELFF
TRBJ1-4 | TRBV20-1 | CSASRSANEKLFF
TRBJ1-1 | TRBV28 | CASSHSGLSNTEAFF
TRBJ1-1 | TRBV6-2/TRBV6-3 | CASSYVRGTEAFF
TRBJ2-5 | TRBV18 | CASSPWLGKETQYF
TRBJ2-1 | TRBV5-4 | CASSLRQEYNEQFF
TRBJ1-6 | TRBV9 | CASTKGGASSPLHF
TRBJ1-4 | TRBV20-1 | CSGRTTNEKLFF